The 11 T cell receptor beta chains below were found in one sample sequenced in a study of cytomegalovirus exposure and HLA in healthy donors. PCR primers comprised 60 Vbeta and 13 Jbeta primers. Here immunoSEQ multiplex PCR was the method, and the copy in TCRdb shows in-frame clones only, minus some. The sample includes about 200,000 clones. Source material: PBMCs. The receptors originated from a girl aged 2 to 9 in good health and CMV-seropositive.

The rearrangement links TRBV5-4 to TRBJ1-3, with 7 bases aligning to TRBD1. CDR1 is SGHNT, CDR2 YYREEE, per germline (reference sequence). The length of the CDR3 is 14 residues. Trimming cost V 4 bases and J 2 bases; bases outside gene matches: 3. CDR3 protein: CASSLDRAGNTIYF. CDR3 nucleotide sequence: TGTGCCAGCAGCCTAGACAGGGCTGGAAACACCATATATTTT.

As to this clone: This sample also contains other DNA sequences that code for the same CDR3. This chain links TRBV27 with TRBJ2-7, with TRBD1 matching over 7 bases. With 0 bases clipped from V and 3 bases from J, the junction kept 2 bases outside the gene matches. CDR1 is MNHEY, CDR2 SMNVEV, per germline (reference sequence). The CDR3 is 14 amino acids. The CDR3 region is CASSLSAGGYEQYF. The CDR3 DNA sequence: TGTGCCAGCAGTTTATCCGCAGGGGGCTACGAGCAGTACTTC.

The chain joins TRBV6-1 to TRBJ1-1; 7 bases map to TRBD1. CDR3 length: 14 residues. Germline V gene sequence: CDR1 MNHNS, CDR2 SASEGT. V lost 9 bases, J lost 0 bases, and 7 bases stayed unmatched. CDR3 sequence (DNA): TGTGCCAGTATATGGGACAGCATGAACACTGAAGCTTTCTTT. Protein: CASIWDSMNTEAFF.

As DNA, the CDR3 is TGTGCCAGCAGCTCCAGCGGGAGGCCAGGAGAGACCCAGTACTTC. Protein: CASSSSGRPGETQYF. The chain recombines TRBV5-4 with TRBJ2-5, with 9 nucleotides matching TRBD2. V lost 3 bases and J lost 4; bases outside the gene matches: 7. Germline loops: CDR1 SGHNT, CDR2 YYREEE (reference sequence). The CDR3 loop spans 15 amino acids.

The CDR3 DNA reads TGTGCCAGCTCACCATCGACCGGAGGCTCTGGGGCCAACGTCCTGACTTTC. Residues: CASSPSTGGSGANVLTF. V gene TRBV18 combines with J gene TRBJ2-6; TRBD2 is a possible D gene (5 bases). Per the germline V gene, CDR1 is KGHSH and CDR2 is LQKENI. This CDR3 comprises 17 residues. Trimming left V 2 bases short and J 0 bases short, with 11 bases between.

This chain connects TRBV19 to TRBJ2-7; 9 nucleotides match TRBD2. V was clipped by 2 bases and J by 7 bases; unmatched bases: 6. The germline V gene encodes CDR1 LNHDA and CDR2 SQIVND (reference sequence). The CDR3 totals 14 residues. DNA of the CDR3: TGTGCCAGTAGTATAATGGCGGGAGGGGAAGAGCAGTACTTC. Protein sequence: CASSIMAGGEEQYF.

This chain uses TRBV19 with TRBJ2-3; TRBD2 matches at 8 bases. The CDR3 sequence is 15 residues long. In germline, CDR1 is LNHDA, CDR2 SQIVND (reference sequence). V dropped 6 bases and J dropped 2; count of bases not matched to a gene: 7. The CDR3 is CASSQLAEHTDTQYF. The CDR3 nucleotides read TGTGCCAGTAGCCAACTAGCGGAGCACACAGATACGCAGTATTTT.

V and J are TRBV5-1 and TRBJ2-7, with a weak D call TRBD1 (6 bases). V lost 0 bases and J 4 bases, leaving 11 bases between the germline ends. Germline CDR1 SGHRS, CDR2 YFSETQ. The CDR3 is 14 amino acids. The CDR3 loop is CASSLVDRRYEQYF. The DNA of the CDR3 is TGCGCCAGCAGCTTGGTCGACAGGAGGTACGAGCAGTACTTC.

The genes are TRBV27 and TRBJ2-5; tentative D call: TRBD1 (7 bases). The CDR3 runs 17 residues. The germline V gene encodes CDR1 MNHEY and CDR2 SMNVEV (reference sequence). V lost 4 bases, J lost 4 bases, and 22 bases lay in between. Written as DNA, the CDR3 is TGTGCCAGCAGTTCCAGCCAACAGGGGAGGTCCCGAGAGACCCAGTACTTC. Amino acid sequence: CASSSSQQGRSRETQYF.

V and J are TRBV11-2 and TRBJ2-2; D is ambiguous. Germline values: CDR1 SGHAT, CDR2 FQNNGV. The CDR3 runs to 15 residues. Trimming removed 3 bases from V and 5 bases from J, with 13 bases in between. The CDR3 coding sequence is TGTGCCAGCAGCTTGAACACCCCGAGGACCGGGGAGCTGTTTTTT. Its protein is CASSLNTPRTGELFF.

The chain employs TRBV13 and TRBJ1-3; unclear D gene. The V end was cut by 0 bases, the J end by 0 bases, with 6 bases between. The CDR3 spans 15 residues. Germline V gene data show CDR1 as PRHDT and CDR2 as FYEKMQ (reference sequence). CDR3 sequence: CASSLGGSSGNTIYF. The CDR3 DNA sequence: TGTGCCAGCAGCTTAGGCGGGAGCTCTGGAAACACCATATATTTT. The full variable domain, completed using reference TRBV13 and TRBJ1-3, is AAGVIQSPRHLIKEKRETATLKCYPIPRHDTVYWYQQGPGQDPQFLISFYEKMQSDKGSIPDRFSAQQFSDYHSELNMSSLELGDSALYFCASSLGGSSGNTIYFGEGSWLTVV.